Following are 17 T cell receptor beta chains from one sample sequenced in a study of blood T cells in healthy people across ages. Through a sample-barcoded 5' primer and a J-beta primer mix, a second PCR was run for 7 to 11 cycles. TCRdb re-analysed the 5' RACE reads in MiXCR, keeping a single row per CDR3 protein. The sample carries about 1.6 million distinct CDR3 sequences, roughly 32% recorded once. The sequenced material came from blood. The receptors originated from a woman aged 30 to 39 in good health.

This clonotype was seen only a few times. V gene TRBV10-3 combines with J gene TRBJ2-5; maybe TRBD2 (5 bases). The germline gives CDR1 ENHRY, CDR2 SYGVKD. Trimming shortened V by 4 bases and J by 1 base, and 13 bases separated the two germline ends. This CDR3 has 15 amino acids. CDR3: CAISGYVGSQETQYF. Written as DNA, the CDR3 is TGTGCCATCAGTGGCTACGTAGGGAGCCAAGAGACCCAGTACTTC.

This clonotype occurred a few times. V gene TRBV15 combines with J gene TRBJ2-6; 7 bases align to TRBD1. Germline V gene sequence: CDR1 LNHNV, CDR2 YYDKDF (reference sequence). V trimming: 1 base; J trimming: 0 bases; junction bases outside the gene matches: 3. CDR3 length: 17 residues. The CDR3: CATSRGTGFSGANVLTF. DNA of the CDR3: TGTGCCACCAGCAGAGGGACAGGTTTCTCTGGGGCCAACGTCCTGACTTTC.

The CDR3 is CASSGQYTEAFF. CDR3 nucleotides: TGTGCCAGCAGTGGGCAGTACACTGAAGCTTTCTTT. The gene calls are TRBV2 and TRBJ1-1; D unresolved. Trimming stripped 4 bases from V and 3 bases from J, with 6 bases between. The CDR3 runs to 12 residues. Germline V gene lookup returns CDR1 SNHLY and CDR2 FYNNEI.

Note on this clonotype: A junction end diverges from the germline sequence, so it may reflect a read error. The V and J genes are TRBV24-1 and TRBJ2-1; 7 positions match TRBD1. CDR1 KGHDR and CDR2 SFDVKD come from the germline V gene. This CDR3 is built from 13 residues. The CDR3 bases are TGTGCCGCCAGTGAGACAGGGCGGAGTGAGCAGTTCTTC. As protein: CAASETGRSEQFF.

This clonotype was observed at least ten times. The chain recombines TRBV20-1 with TRBJ1-2; D remains ambiguous. Germline V lookup: CDR1 DFQATT, CDR2 SNEGSKA (reference sequence). Trimming removed 0 bases at V and 4 bases at J, with 9 bases between. This CDR3 comprises 13 residues. CDR3 nucleotide sequence: TGCAGTGCTAGAGACTTCAGCACCTATGGCTACACCTTC. Translating it yields CSARDFSTYGYTF.

Of note for this clonotype: Sequence at one end of the junction differs from germline and may be a read error. The V and J genes are TRBV7-3 and TRBJ2-5, with 16 positions matching TRBD2. This CDR3 spans 17 amino acids. Germline CDR1 reads SGHTA; CDR2 reads FQGTGA. CDR3 sequence: CASSSGLAGGFQETRYF. CDR3 DNA: TGTGCCAGCAGCTCGGGACTAGCGGGGGGGTTCCAAGAGACCCGGTACTTC.

This clonotype was detected only a few times. The rearrangement links TRBV24-1 to TRBJ2-3; 10 bases agree with TRBD2. Germline-derived CDR1 and CDR2 are KGHDR and SFDVKD. The junction had 4 bases not matched to a gene; V was cut back by 4 bases and J by 4 bases. This CDR3 contains 15 residues. CDR3 bases: TGTGCCACCAGTGACCAAGCGGGGGGGGCAGATACGCAGTATTTT. Its translation: CATSDQAGGADTQYF.

V is TRBV28 and J is TRBJ2-1; D assignment may be TRBD1 or TRBD2 (5 bases each). V lost 7 bases and J 0 bases, leaving 22 bases between the germline ends. The CDR3 has 18 residues. Germline loops: CDR1 MDHEN, CDR2 SYDVKM. This chain's CDR3 is CASKITGLSPNSYNEQFF. The DNA of the CDR3 is TGTGCCAGCAAAATAACGGGGCTATCGCCGAACTCCTACAATGAGCAGTTCTTC.

The chain links TRBV9 to TRBJ1-1; D is possibly TRBD1 (5 bases). CDR1 is SGDLS, CDR2 YYNGEE, per germline. This CDR3 is 16 amino acids long. V lost 2 bases and J lost 5, with 19 bases in between. In nucleotides, the CDR3 is TGTGCCAGCAGCGTGGGACGTAACCCTCGGTGGACTGAAGCTTTCTTT. It translates to CASSVGRNPRWTEAFF.

The chain joins TRBV9 to TRBJ1-5; D may be TRBD1 (5 bases). Trimming removed 3 bases at V and 3 bases at J, with 13 bases between. Germline V lookup: CDR1 SGDLS, CDR2 YYNGEE. The CDR3 consists of 15 residues. In DNA, the CDR3 is TGTGCCAGCAGCGCAACACAGGACAACAATCAGCCCCAGCATTTT. Amino acids: CASSATQDNNQPQHF.

The rearrangement uses TRBV5-1 and TRBJ1-2; TRBD1 aligns across 10 bases. The CDR3 covers 16 residues. Germline V lookup: CDR1 SGHRS, CDR2 YFSETQ. Losses at the gene ends were 5 bases for V and 8 bases for J; bases not matched to a gene: 15. The CDR3 is CASSPRDKGQGKGYTF. As DNA, the CDR3 is TGCGCCAGCAGTCCCCGGGACAAGGGACAGGGGAAAGGCTACACCTTC. Based on the CDR3 plus reference TRBV5-1 and TRBJ1-2, the full variable domain is KAGVTQTPRYLIKTRGQQVTLSCSPISGHRSVSWYQQTPGQGLQFLFEYFSETQRNKGNFPGRFSGRQFSNSRSEMNVSTLELGDSALYLCASSPRDKGQGKGYTFGSGTRLTVV.

The V gene is TRBV29-1, the J gene TRBJ2-1; D might be TRBD2 (7 bases). V was trimmed by 4 bases and J by 10 bases, leaving 17 bases between them. Germline V gives CDR1 SQVTM, CDR2 ANQGSEA. This CDR3 contains 13 residues. The CDR3 coding sequence is TGCAGCGTTGGCGGGGGCCTCCGGGGGGAGCAGTTCTTC. This gives the protein CSVGGGLRGEQFF.

The rearrangement links TRBV2 to TRBJ1-1, with D tentatively TRBD1 (6 bases). Per the germline V gene, CDR1 is SNHLY and CDR2 is FYNNEI. V shed 2 bases and J shed 6 bases, with 19 bases lying between them. There are 16 residues in the CDR3. The CDR3 is CASSETRWAGTSEAFF. CDR3 nucleotides: TGTGCCAGCAGTGAAACTCGTTGGGCCGGGACATCTGAAGCTTTCTTT.

This clonotype was observed many times. This sequence joins TRBV20-1 and TRBJ2-3; no reliable D call. With 0 bases removed from V and 6 bases from J, the gap between germline ends came to 4 bases. Germline CDR1 DFQATT, CDR2 SNEGSKA (reference sequence). The CDR3 contains 11 residues. The CDR3 is CSAREVDTQYF. CDR3 bases: TGCAGTGCTAGAGAGGTGGATACGCAGTATTTT.

The chain is built from TRBV7-3 and TRBJ1-2; D is perhaps TRBD1 (5 bases). Germline V gene sequence: CDR1 SGHTA, CDR2 FQGTGA. This CDR3 region has 13 residues. The V end was cut by 5 bases, the J end by 7 bases, with 14 bases between. CDR3 in amino acids: CASSPTGGAGYTF. In DNA form, the CDR3 reads TGTGCCAGCAGCCCCACTGGGGGAGCTGGCTACACCTTC.

The V and J genes are TRBV7-3 and TRBJ2-1, with a possible D match to TRBD2 (6 bases). The CDR3 has 14 residues. Trimming pared 2 bases from V and 3 bases from J, leaving 8 bases between. Germline CDR1 is SGHTA and CDR2 is FQGTGA. CDR3 protein: CASSLWRGYNEQFF. Written as DNA, the CDR3 is TGTGCCAGCAGCTTATGGCGGGGCTACAATGAGCAGTTCTTC.

This clonotype showed up just a few times. The V call is TRBV7-2, the J call TRBJ2-5, with 12 bases aligning to TRBD2. Germline CDR1 SGHTA, CDR2 FQGNSA. V lost 2 bases and J lost 5; bases outside the gene matches: 12. This CDR3 comprises 18 residues. The CDR3: CASSLRGKLAGGGETQYF. The CDR3 DNA follows: TGTGCCAGCAGCTTACGGGGGAAACTAGCGGGGGGTGGTGAGACCCAGTACTTC.